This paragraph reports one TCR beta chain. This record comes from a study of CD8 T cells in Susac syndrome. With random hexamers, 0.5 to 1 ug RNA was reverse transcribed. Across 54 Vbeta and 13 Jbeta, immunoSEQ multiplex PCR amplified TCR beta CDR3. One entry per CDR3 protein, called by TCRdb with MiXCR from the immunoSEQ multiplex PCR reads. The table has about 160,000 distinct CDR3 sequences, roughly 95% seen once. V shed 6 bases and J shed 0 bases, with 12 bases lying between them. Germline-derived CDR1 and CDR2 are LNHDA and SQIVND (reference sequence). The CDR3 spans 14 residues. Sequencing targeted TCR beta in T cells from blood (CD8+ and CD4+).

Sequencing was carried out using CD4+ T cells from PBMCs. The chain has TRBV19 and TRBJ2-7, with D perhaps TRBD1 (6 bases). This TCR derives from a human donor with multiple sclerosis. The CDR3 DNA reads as TGTGCCAGTAGGGACAGTTTGGTCTCCTACGAGCAGTACTTC. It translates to CASRDSLVSYEQYF.